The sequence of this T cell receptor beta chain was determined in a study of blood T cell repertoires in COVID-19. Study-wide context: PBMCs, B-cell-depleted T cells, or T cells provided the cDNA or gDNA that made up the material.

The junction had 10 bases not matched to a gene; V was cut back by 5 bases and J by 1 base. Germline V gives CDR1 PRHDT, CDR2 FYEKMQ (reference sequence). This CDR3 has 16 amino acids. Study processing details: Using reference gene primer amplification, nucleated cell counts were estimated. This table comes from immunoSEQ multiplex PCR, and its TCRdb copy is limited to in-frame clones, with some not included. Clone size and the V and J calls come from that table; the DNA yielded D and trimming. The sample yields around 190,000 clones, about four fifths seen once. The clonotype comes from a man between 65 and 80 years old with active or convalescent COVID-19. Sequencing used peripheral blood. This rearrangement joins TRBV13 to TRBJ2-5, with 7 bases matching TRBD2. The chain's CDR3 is CASSPVSGRAQETQYF. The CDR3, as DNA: TGTGCCAGCAGCCCCGTATCTGGGAGGGCCCAAGAGACCCAGTACTTC.